The rows below give T cell receptor beta chains drawn from one sample of a study of CD8 T cells in ankylosing spondylitis. TCRdb passed the 5' RACE reads through MiXCR, listing each CDR3 protein once. Among about 750,000 distinct CDR3 sequences listed, about 20% were seen once. Source material: blood, either unsorted or a sorted T cell fraction (not recorded which). The receptor set was obtained from a male donor with ankylosing spondylitis. The CDR3 runs from the conserved cysteine through the conserved F or W. A D gene is named only where the DNA matches it firmly. Rows may omit the clone size; those that give it use once, few, many or a size class.

>-|TRBJ2-2|TRBV29-1|-
TGCAGCGTTGAAGATGGCCAGGCCACCGGGGAGCTGTTTTTT
CSVEDGQATGELFF
>TRBD2|TRBJ2-7|TRBV5-6|-
TGTGCCAGCAGCTTTCCGGGACTAGCGAGCACCTACGAGCAGTACTTC
CASSFPGLASTYEQYF
>-|TRBJ2-7|TRBV7-2|few
TGTGCCAGCAGATACGAAGGGCAGTCCCTTGACGAGCAGTACTTC
CASRYEGQSLDEQYF
>-|TRBJ1-5|TRBV27|-
TGTGCCAGCAGTTTAGGGGCAGGGCATAGCAATCAGCCCCAGCATTTT
CASSLGAGHSNQPQHF
>-|TRBJ1-1|TRBV18|-
TGTGCCAGCTCATACGAACAGGGCCGCACTGAAGCTTTCTTT
CASSYEQGRTEAFF
>TRBD2|TRBJ2-3|TRBV20-1|few
TGCAGTGCTAGACCGCGCACTAGCGGGAGGTCAGATACGCAGTATTTT
CSARPRTSGRSDTQYF
>-|TRBJ2-3|TRBV10-1|-
TGCGCCAGCAGGAAGGGTAGCACAGATACGCAGTATTTT
CASRKGSTDTQYF
>TRBD2|TRBJ2-3|TRBV7-2|many
TGTGCCAGCAGCTTAGTTGGGACTAGCGGAGATACGCAGTATTTT
CASSLVGTSGDTQYF
>TRBD2|TRBJ2-3|TRBV20-1|few
TGCAGTGCTAGCCCCCAGCGGGGGTACACAGATACGCAGTATTTT
CSASPQRGYTDTQYF
>TRBD1|TRBJ1-2|TRBV28|-
TGTGCCAGCAATAGACAGGGGTATGGCTACACCTTC
CASNRQGYGYTF
>TRBD1|TRBJ1-2|TRBV12-3/TRBV12-4|few
TGTGCCAGCAACCCGACAGGGACAAGACGTGGCTACACCTTC
CASNPTGTRRGYTF
>-|TRBJ2-5|TRBV4-3|many
TGCGCCAGCAGCCAGGGGGGAAACGGACAAGAGACCCAGTACTTC
CASSQGGNGQETQYF
>-|TRBJ1-3|TRBV12-3/TRBV12-4|-
TGTGCCAGCAGTCAGGGTAATGGAAACACCATATATTTT
CASSQGNGNTIYF
>-|TRBJ2-5|TRBV12-1|-
TGTGCCAGCAGCTTTTGCTTCGGGCGCCAAGAGACCCAGTACTTC
CASSFCFGRQETQYF
>TRBD2|TRBJ2-5|TRBV5-1|few
TGCGCCAGCAGCCCCTACTGGCCGGGGGAGGGTTTTTCGGAGACCCAGTACTTC
CASSPYWPGEGFSETQYF
>-|TRBJ1-3|TRBV4-1|-
TGCGCCAGCAGCCAAGAAGACGTAGGGCCGGGTGGAAACACCATATATTTT
CASSQEDVGPGGNTIYF
>TRBD1|TRBJ2-1|TRBV7-2|few
TGTGCCAGCAGCTCCCGGACAGGGACCTACAATGAGCAGTTCTTC
CASSSRTGTYNEQFF
>TRBD1|TRBJ2-7|TRBV6-5|few
TGTGCCAGCAGTTACCGGGGACAGGTCTACGAGCAGTACTTC
CASSYRGQVYEQYF
>-|TRBJ2-7|TRBV12-3/TRBV12-4|-
TGTGCCAGCAGTTTGGGGCGGCACTCCTACGAGCAGTACTTC
CASSLGRHSYEQYF
>-|TRBJ2-3|TRBV5-1|few
TGCGCCAGCAGGCCAACACAGGTAGATACGCAGTATTTT
CASRPTQVDTQYF
>TRBD2|TRBJ2-1|TRBV11-2|few
TGTGCCAGCAGCTTCAGCGGGGACGTAGGCGAGCAGTTCTTC
CASSFSGDVGEQFF
>TRBD1|TRBJ2-1|TRBV24-1|-
TGTGCCACCAGTAAAGGGGGCATGTCCTACAATGAGCAGTTCTTC
CATSKGGMSYNEQFF
>-|TRBJ1-2|TRBV20-1|few
TGCAGTGCTGCCATGGATACGGTCCGTGGCTACACCTTC
CSAAMDTVRGYTF
>TRBD2|TRBJ2-5|TRBV12-3/TRBV12-4|-
TGTGCCAGCAGTTTAGAAGCGGGGGGGAGAGAGACCCAGTACTTC
CASSLEAGGRETQYF
>TRBD2|TRBJ2-3|TRBV7-9|few
TGTGCCAGCAGCCCTGGGACTAGCGGGGGTGCGGATACGCAGTATTTT
CASSPGTSGGADTQYF
>TRBD1|TRBJ2-7|TRBV12-3/TRBV12-4|few
TGTGCCAGCAGTTTGACAGGGGCAGGGGACGAGCAGTACTTC
CASSLTGAGDEQYF
>-|TRBJ1-2|TRBV29-1|-
TGCAGCGTTGCCCCGGAGGGGCAGAACTATGGCTACACCTTC
CSVAPEGQNYGYTF